This T cell receptor (beta chain) was observed in a study of blood T cell repertoires in COVID-19. CDR3 length: 14 residues. Germline V gives CDR1 SSHAT, CDR2 FNYEAQ (reference sequence). A note on this clone: At one boundary the junction diverges from the germline segment, which might be a read error.

Using immunoSEQ multiplex PCR, the repertoire was profiled, and TCRdb retains in-frame clones only, with some absent. Of around 450,000 clones in the sample, nearly 90% were seen once. The sample taken for sequencing was PBMCs or T cells enriched from blood (not recorded which). This sequence originates from a woman younger than 30 with acute COVID-19. The V call is TRBV7-7, the J call TRBJ2-5, with TRBD1 as a possible D gene (5 bases). The CDR3 reads CASSLLTEQETQYF. The CDR3 DNA sequence: TGTGCTAGCAGCTTATTGACAGAACAAGAGACCCAGTACTTC.